The clone carrying this T cell receptor (beta chain) was detected ten times or more. This sample is part of a study of spatial heterogeneity in lung cancer. Study-wide background: Beta-chain sequences were consistently detected more often than alpha-chain sequences.

Time point specified: sample taken at primary tumor resection. All TCR cDNA molecules were individually tagged with a unique molecular identifier. TCRdb reprocessed the 5' RACE reads via MiXCR and lists one record per CDR3 protein. Altogether 30,000 to 45,000 distinct CDR3 sequences are present, approximately 3.1% being singletons, with the ten largest covering under 40%. Looked up from germline, CDR1 is DFQATT and CDR2 is SNEGSKA (reference sequence). The CDR3 is made up of 15 amino acids. The trim removed 6 bases at V and 1 base at J, leaving 6 bases unmatched. This sequence originates from a male donor with early-stage non-small cell lung cancer. The V gene is TRBV20-1, the J gene TRBJ2-2; 9 bases are a match to TRBD2. The sample here was normal lung tissue next to the tumor, taken at surgery. The CDR3 nucleotides are TGCAGTGCCACACTAGCGGGCCAGAACACCGGGGAGCTGTTTTTT. It translates to CSATLAGQNTGELFF.